One sample yielded the 26 T cell receptor beta chains listed below, sequenced in a study of naive and memory T cell subsets. An equimolar mix of two oligonucleotides served as the beta constant-region primer for TRBC1 and TRBC2. Four rounds of PCR amplified the ligated cDNA using nested alpha and beta constant-region primers plus SP2. TCRdb re-derived calls from the UMI-ligation and nested PCR reads in MiXCR, one entry per CDR3 protein. The repertoire holds 20,000 to 25,000 distinct CDR3 sequences, roughly 8.2% seen once, with 20% to 25% in the top ten. Sequenced material: central memory CD8+ T cells from blood. These receptors all come from a human donor in good health.

The sample holds a few counts of this clonotype. The V call is TRBV5-1, the J call TRBJ2-2; D unresolved. Per the germline V gene, CDR1 is SGHRS and CDR2 is YFSETQ. The CDR3 contains 14 residues. The V end lost 2 bases, the J end lost 7 bases, and 12 bases lay between the germline ends. CDR3 in DNA: TGCGCCAGCAGCTTAAGTGGGAATAGCGGGGAGCTGTTTTTT. It specifies CASSLSGNSGELFF.

V gene TRBV28 combines with J gene TRBJ1-1; D is ambiguous. Trimming shortened V by 5 bases and J by 4 bases, and 8 bases separated the two germline ends. Per the germline V gene, CDR1 is MDHEN and CDR2 is SYDVKM. This CDR3 comprises 12 residues. CDR3 in amino acids: CASSAAITEAFF. CDR3 nucleotides: TGTGCCAGCAGTGCCGCCATCACTGAAGCTTTCTTT.

This clonotype was recorded many times. A junction end diverges from the germline sequence, so it may reflect a read error. The J gene is TRBJ1-3, the V gene TRBV19; weak D call: TRBD1 (5 bases). The germline V gene has CDR1 LNHDA and CDR2 SQIVND (reference sequence). CDR3 size: 14 residues. The CDR3 DNA sequence: TGTGCCAGTAGTGCCGGGGCCCTTGGATACACCATATATTTT. It is translated as CASSAGALGYTIYF.

This clonotype was detected many times. This chain joins TRBV12-3 or TRBV12-4 and TRBJ2-3; D is ambiguous. V dropped 5 bases and J dropped 4 bases, with 19 bases sitting between them. The CDR3 loop spans 16 amino acids. CDR3 protein: CASSPAPGLRADTQYF. The CDR3 DNA is TGTGCCAGCAGTCCCGCCCCGGGTCTTCGCGCAGATACGCAGTATTTT.

This clonotype showed up just a few times. This chain links TRBV5-1 with TRBJ2-1, with TRBD1 matching 7 bases. Germline assignment: CDR1 SGHRS and CDR2 YFSETQ. CDR3 size: 14 residues. J lost 8 bases, V lost 1 base, and 6 bases had no gene match. The DNA for the CDR3 is TGCGCCAGCAGCTTGTCCGGGACAGAGGATGAGCAGTTCTTC. Its translation is CASSLSGTEDEQFF.

At least ten counts were recorded for this clonotype. The genes are TRBV12-3 or TRBV12-4 and TRBJ2-7, with 8 bases lining up with TRBD1. After removal of 8 bases from V and 2 bases from J, the junction contained 5 bases not matched to a gene. This CDR3 is 13 amino acids long. CDR3 DNA: TGTGCCAGCCGCCGGGACAGGACCTACGAGCAGTACTTC. It translates to CASRRDRTYEQYF.

This clonotype was seen many times. The CDR3: CATRQGVYTGELFF. CDR3 nucleotide sequence: TGCGCCACTCGACAGGGAGTTTACACCGGGGAGCTGTTTTTT. V is TRBV10-2 and J is TRBJ2-2; 7 bases align to TRBD1. In germline, CDR1 is WSHSY, CDR2 SAAADI. V lost 10 bases and J lost 3; bases outside the gene matches: 8. The CDR3 length is 14 residues.

This clonotype was detected only a few times. The V and J genes are TRBV3-1 and TRBJ2-2; 8 bases match TRBD2. Per the germline V gene, CDR1 is LGHDT and CDR2 is YNNKEL (reference sequence). The CDR3 extends over 18 amino acids. The trim removed 0 bases at V and 3 bases at J, leaving 9 bases unmatched. CDR3 sequence: CASSQDGILAEHTGELFF. DNA of the CDR3: TGTGCCAGCAGCCAAGACGGGATACTAGCGGAACACACCGGGGAGCTGTTTTTT.

The V call is TRBV28, the J call TRBJ2-1, with D possibly TRBD1 on 5 matching bases. The CDR3 has 12 amino acids. V lost 5 bases and J lost 4, with 6 bases in between. Germline lookup yields CDR1 MDHEN and CDR2 SYDVKM. CDR3 in DNA: TGTGCCAGCAGTCGACAGTACAATGAGCAGTTCTTC. It is translated as CASSRQYNEQFF.

This clonotype has just a few counts. This rearrangement joins TRBV28 to TRBJ2-7; tentatively, D is TRBD2 (6 bases). Looked up from germline, CDR1 is MDHEN and CDR2 is SYDVKM. The CDR3 consists of 13 residues. Trimming shortened V by 6 bases and J by 2 bases, and 11 bases separated the two germline ends. CDR3: CASRLALTYEQYF. CDR3 sequence (DNA): TGTGCCAGCAGGCTAGCGTTAACCTACGAGCAGTACTTC.

Note on this clonotype: The DNA is omitted, as the CDR3 cannot be located on it reliably, and the CDR3 follows TCRdb's listing. The CDR3 loop is CASSALGVFGNGYTF. The rearrangement uses TRBV11-2 and TRBJ1-2. The CDR3 region is 15 residues in length, termini included. The germline V gene has CDR1 SGHAT and CDR2 FQNNGV.

This clonotype is medium-sized in the sample. The rearrangement uses TRBV7-2 and TRBJ2-5, with TRBD2 matching over 9 bases. The CDR3 is made up of 14 amino acids. Per the germline V gene, CDR1 is SGHTA and CDR2 is FQGNSA. The V segment lost 7 bases and the J segment 1 base; nucleotides outside the gene matches: 4. This chain's CDR3 is CASTLTSGQETQYF. The CDR3 DNA is TGTGCCAGCACTCTGACTAGCGGCCAAGAGACCCAGTACTTC.

This clonotype was seen at least ten times. The chain combines TRBV7-9 with TRBJ2-7, with 8 bases fitting TRBD1. This CDR3 is 15 amino acids long. V was clipped by 2 bases and J by 2 bases; unmatched bases: 5. CDR1 and CDR2 from the germline V gene are SEHNR and FQNEAQ (reference sequence). Here the CDR3 DNA reads TGTGCCAGCAGCTTAAGTACAGGGGGGCCCTACGAGCAGTACTTC. Translating it yields CASSLSTGGPYEQYF.

This clonotype was seen more than once but under ten times. J is TRBJ2-7 and V is TRBV11-1; D could derive from TRBD1 or TRBD2 (5 bases each). V gave up 4 bases and J gave up 6 bases, with 13 bases separating them. Germline values: CDR1 SGHAT, CDR2 FQDESV (reference sequence). The CDR3 spans 13 residues. The CDR3 bases are TGTGCCAGCAGCTCAATCGTGGGGGTCGAGCAGTACTTC. This sequence encodes CASSSIVGVEQYF.

V gene TRBV9 combines with J gene TRBJ2-2, with D perhaps TRBD2 (5 bases). This CDR3 is 14 amino acids long. From germline, CDR1 is SGDLS and CDR2 YYNGEE. Trimming removed 0 bases at V and 7 bases at J, with 10 bases between. CDR3 bases: TGTGCCAGCAGCGTAGAGGGAGAGGGCGGGGAGCTGTTTTTT. Protein product: CASSVEGEGGELFF. Full variable domain (rest looked up from reference TRBV9 and TRBJ2-2): DSGVTQTPKHLITATGQRVTLRCSPRSGDLSVYWYQQSLDQGLQFLIQYYNGEERAKGNILERFSAQQFPDLHSELNLSSLELGDSALYFCASSVEGEGGELFFGEGSRLTVL.

This clonotype has ten or more counts. V and J are TRBV29-1 and TRBJ2-7; 7 bases match TRBD1. The CDR3 is 13 amino acids. With 6 bases clipped from V and 0 bases from J, the junction kept 5 bases outside the gene matches. The germline gives CDR1 SQVTM, CDR2 ANQGSEA. As DNA, the CDR3 is TGCAGCGTCCTGACAGGGACCTCCTACGAGCAGTACTTC. Amino acid sequence: CSVLTGTSYEQYF.

Ten or more counts support this clonotype. This sequence joins TRBV28 and TRBJ2-7; D ambiguous. Germline lookup yields CDR1 MDHEN and CDR2 SYDVKM. The CDR3 length is 15 residues. The V gene lost 3 bases and the J gene lost 2 bases, with 14 bases spanning the gap. Here the CDR3 DNA reads TGTGCCAGCAGTTTTGCCAGGAGCCCCACCTACGAGCAGTACTTC. This codes for CASSFARSPTYEQYF.

This clonotype came up a few times. J is TRBJ2-1 and V is TRBV6-2 or TRBV6-3; the D gene is possibly TRBD2 (5 bases). The V end was cut by 0 bases, the J end by 9 bases, with 12 bases between. CDR1 and CDR2 (germline): MNHEY, SVGEGT. The CDR3 is 14 amino acids. CDR3 loop: CASSYSSSSGEQFF. The CDR3 coding sequence is TGTGCCAGCAGTTACTCGAGTTCAAGCGGTGAGCAGTTCTTC.

In regard to this clonotype: Just one base apart from a much larger clone, this may be a read error. V and J are TRBV13 and TRBJ2-7; a possible D gene is TRBD2 (5 bases). Germline V lookup: CDR1 PRHDT, CDR2 FYEKMQ (reference sequence). The CDR3 spans 16 residues. Trimming took 5 bases from V and 3 from J, leaving 20 bases between them. The CDR3 loop reads CASSHREGGSVYEQYF. The DNA for the CDR3 is TGTGCCAGCAGCCACCGGGAAGGAGGATCGGTCTACGAGCAGTACTTC. The full variable domain, completed using reference TRBV13 and TRBJ2-7, is AAGVIQSPRHLIKEKRETATLKCYPIPRHDTVYWYQQGPGQDPQFLISFYEKMQSDKGSIPDRFSAQQFSDYHSELNMSSLELGDSALYFCASSHREGGSVYEQYFGPGTRLTVT.

This clonotype was picked up many times. The rearrangement links TRBV13 to TRBJ2-3, with 7 positions matching TRBD1. V lost 6 bases and J lost 0; bases outside the gene matches: 3. This CDR3 is 14 amino acids long. CDR1 and CDR2 from the germline V gene are PRHDT and FYEKMQ (reference sequence). The CDR3 reads CASSVRGSTDTQYF. The CDR3 bases are TGTGCCAGCAGTGTCAGGGGGAGCACAGATACGCAGTATTTT. Filled out from reference TRBV13 and TRBJ2-3, the complete variable domain reads AAGVIQSPRHLIKEKRETATLKCYPIPRHDTVYWYQQGPGQDPQFLISFYEKMQSDKGSIPDRFSAQQFSDYHSELNMSSLELGDSALYFCASSVRGSTDTQYFGPGTRLTVL.

The table lists this clonotype with many counts. This rearrangement joins TRBV4-1 to TRBJ2-4; D uncertain. The CDR3 spans 16 residues. V lost 4 bases and J 0 bases, leaving 13 bases between the germline ends. Germline lookup yields CDR1 MGHRA and CDR2 YSYEKL. The CDR3 protein is CASSPKAVLAKNIQYF. CDR3 coding DNA: TGCGCCAGCAGCCCTAAAGCAGTTCTAGCCAAAAACATTCAGTACTTC.

This clonotype appeared many times. This chain joins TRBV20-1 and TRBJ2-2; D unresolved. CDR1 and CDR2 (germline): DFQATT, SNEGSKA (reference sequence). V lost 3 bases, J lost 8 bases, and 16 bases lay in between. The CDR3 consists of 14 residues. The CDR3 loop is CSARAPGDRGELFF. CDR3 DNA: TGCAGTGCTAGGGCCCCCGGCGATCGGGGGGAGCTGTTTTTT.

By proportion, this clonotype is medium-sized. The chain joins TRBV4-2 to TRBJ2-2, with TRBD2 matching over 11 bases. Unmatched junction bases numbered 4, after V lost 4 bases and J lost 3 bases. Per the germline V gene, CDR1 is LGHNA and CDR2 is YNFKEQ. There are 16 residues in the CDR3. CDR3 DNA sequence: TGTGCCAGCAGCCCATCACTAGCGGGGGACACCGGGGAGCTGTTTTTT. As protein: CASSPSLAGDTGELFF.

In this sample, this clonotype turned up a few times. The chain employs TRBV7-9 and TRBJ2-1; 7 nucleotides align to TRBD1. Germline loops: CDR1 SEHNR, CDR2 FQNEAQ (reference sequence). With 8 bases clipped from V and 4 bases from J, the junction kept 11 bases outside the gene matches. CDR3 length: 15 residues. The CDR3 DNA is TGTGCCAGCCAACCTCGACAGGGACGATACAATGAGCAGTTCTTC. Its translation is CASQPRQGRYNEQFF.

There are a few counts of this clonotype. The junction shows a germline mismatch at one end, possibly a read error. The chain recombines TRBV4-2 with TRBJ2-5; 12 positions match TRBD2. The CDR3 covers 15 residues. CDR1 is LGHNA and CDR2 is YNFKEQ in the germline V gene. Here the CDR3 DNA reads TGTGCCAGCAGTCAAGGACTAGCGGGACAAGAGACCCAGTACTTC. Encoded protein: CASSQGLAGQETQYF.

This clonotype came up many times. The chain couples TRBV28 to TRBJ2-1; 12 nucleotides agree with TRBD2. Per germline, CDR1 MDHEN and CDR2 SYDVKM. The J segment lost 6 bases and the V segment lost 2 bases, leaving 2 bases of the junction unmatched. The CDR3 runs 15 residues. The CDR3 here is CASSLRTSGINEQFF. The CDR3 DNA reads as TGTGCCAGCAGTTTAAGGACTAGCGGGATCAATGAGCAGTTCTTC.